The rows below give T cell receptor beta chains drawn from one sample of a study of T cell repertoires in cytomegalovirus infection. MiXCR was run by TCRdb on the reads, yielding one entry per CDR3 protein. The sample yields over 100,000 distinct CDR3 sequences, about 30% seen once. These receptors' targets are unknown. Sequenced here: CD8+ T cells from cultured PBMCs, sampled from culture after CMV antigen stimulation. The receptors derive from a human donor in good health (CMV status not recorded). Some clones in this sample may be carry-over from other donors' samples. The CDR3 runs from the conserved cysteine through the conserved F or W. Each record gives: clone size, J gene, D gene, V gene, CDR3 DNA, CDR3 protein. A D gene is named only where the DNA matches it firmly. A row's size may be missing; if present it is once, few, many or a size class.

few,TRBJ2-5,.,TRBV11-2,TGTGCCAGCTATACCGACGGAGGGGAGACCCAGTACTTC,CASYTDGGETQYF
.,TRBJ1-5,.,TRBV28,TGTGCCAGCGAAGGTGGGATCGTACTAAATCAGCCCCAGCATTTT,CASEGGIVLNQPQHF
.,TRBJ2-5,TRBD1,TRBV5-1,TGCGCCAGCGGGGACGACAGGGTGAGAGAGACCCAGTACTTC,CASGDDRVRETQYF
few,TRBJ2-5,.,TRBV2,TGTGCCAGCGGCCCGGGACCAAACTGGGAGACCCAGTACTTC,CASGPGPNWETQYF
few,TRBJ2-7,TRBD2,TRBV5-4,TGTGCCAGCAGCTTTCGGGGGGGCTACGAGCAGTACTTC,CASSFRGGYEQYF
many,TRBJ2-1,.,TRBV5-6,TGTGCCAGCAGCTTTAAGGGATCCTACAATGAGCAGTTCTTC,CASSFKGSYNEQFF
.,TRBJ2-7,.,TRBV2,TGTGCCACTGTTGCCATCTCCTACGAGCAGTACTTC,CATVAISYEQYF
.,TRBJ2-7,.,TRBV10-3,TGTGCCATCAGTGACGGTTATTCCTACGAGCAGTACTTC,CAISDGYSYEQYF
.,TRBJ2-7,TRBD2,TRBV19,TGTGCCAGTAGTATGGGGGGGAACGAGCAGTACTTC,CASSMGGNEQYF
many,TRBJ2-1,TRBD1,TRBV4-2,TGTGCCAGCTATCGGGAAACAGGGGACAATGAGCAGTTCTTC,CASYRETGDNEQFF
many,TRBJ2-3,TRBD2,TRBV6-5,TGTGCCAGCACCAACGGGGCTAGCGGGGGTGCGTATACGCAGTATTTT,CASTNGASGGAYTQYF
.,TRBJ2-5,TRBD2,TRBV20-1,TGCAGTGCTAGAGCGGATCCCGGGACTAGCGGGGGGGCCGGGGAGACCCAGTACTTC,CSARADPGTSGGAGETQYF
.,TRBJ1-5,.,TRBV7-8,TGTGCCAGCAGCTTAGAAGACCATGGACGGCGCAATCAGCCCCAGCATTTT,CASSLEDHGRRNQPQHF
few,TRBJ2-7,TRBD2,TRBV7-9,TGTGCCAGCAGCCCTGGGGGGGTATCCTACGAGCAGTACTTC,CASSPGGVSYEQYF
few,TRBJ1-5,.,TRBV19,TGTGCCAGTAGTATAGGTAGTAGCAATCAGCCCCAGCATTTT,CASSIGSSNQPQHF
many,TRBJ1-1,.,TRBV28,TGTGCCAGCAGTTTATCACAGGGGAACACTGAAGCTTTCTTT,CASSLSQGNTEAFF
.,TRBJ1-2,TRBD1,TRBV15,TGTGCCACCAGCAGAGATCGGGCAGGGGGTTATGGCTACACCTTC,CATSRDRAGGYGYTF
.,TRBJ2-3,.,TRBV27,TGTGCCAGCAGTTCCGGACTAAGCACAGATACGCAGTATTTT,CASSSGLSTDTQYF
many,TRBJ1-1,TRBD1,TRBV5-5,TGTGCCAGCAGCTTAACAGGGGAACCTGAAGCTTTCTTT,CASSLTGEPEAFF
.,TRBJ1-6,TRBD1,TRBV5-1,TGCGCCAGCAGCTTTTCTGGGACAGAGTCTTCACCCCTCCACTTT,CASSFSGTESSPLHF
.,TRBJ1-6,.,TRBV19,TGTGCCAGTAGGCCGGGTGGTGGGCCGCTTACCGCCACCCTCCACTTT,CASRPGGGPLTATLHF
few,TRBJ1-1,TRBD1,TRBV28,TGTGCCAGCAGTTCCGGGACAGGGGGTACGGACACTGAAGCTTTCTTT,CASSSGTGGTDTEAFF
.,TRBJ2-5,.,TRBV6-2/TRBV6-3,TGTGCCAGCACCCTCAACGGACAGTTCGTCCAAGAGACCCAGTACTTC,CASTLNGQFVQETQYF
many,TRBJ2-7,.,TRBV13,TGTGCCAGCAGCATACAGGGTAGGTTTTCCTACGAGCAGTACTTC,CASSIQGRFSYEQYF
.,TRBJ2-1,.,TRBV6-5,TGTGCCAGCAGTTACTCTTTTTACAATGAGCAGTTCTTC,CASSYSFYNEQFF
once,TRBJ2-5,TRBD2,TRBV12-3/TRBV12-4,TGTGCCAGCAGTTTGTCTAGCGGCCAAGAGACCCAGTACTTC,CASSLSSGQETQYF
.,TRBJ1-3,TRBD1,TRBV27,TGTGCCAGCGGGGACAGATCTGAGGGAAACACCATATATTTT,CASGDRSEGNTIYF
.,TRBJ2-5,TRBD2,TRBV11-2,TGTGCCAGCAGCCAGACCACTACTAGCGGGGAGGGGGTGGAGACCCAGTACTTC,CASSQTTTSGEGVETQYF